The 14 T cell receptor beta chains below come from one sample, sequenced in a study of synovial regulatory T cells in juvenile arthritis. Clones were sequenced by immunoSEQ multiplex PCR, and TCRdb holds only the in-frame ones, with some missing. The sample totals about 9,700 clones. The source material was Treg cells from blood. As for subset: remaining (HLA-DR-negative) circulating blood Treg cells. Source of these receptors: a donor aged 2-35 years with juvenile idiopathic arthritis.

The chain employs TRBV7-2 and TRBJ1-5; TCRdb calls TRBD1, which cannot be checked without DNA. This CDR3 is built from 14 residues. Only the protein is available. Germline loops: CDR1 SGHTA, CDR2 FQGNSA. The CDR3 loop is CASSLGSGNQPQHF.

V is TRBV6-6 and J is TRBJ1-2; TCRdb proposes TRBD1, but this gene call is untestable without DNA. Germline assignment: CDR1 MNHNY and CDR2 SVGAGI (reference sequence). This CDR3 is 15 amino acids long. No coding sequence is recorded. The CDR3 is CASSFQGQGAHGYTF.

The chain joins TRBV6-5 to TRBJ1-1. This CDR3 is 11 amino acids long. There is no recorded DNA. Germline V CDR1 and CDR2: MNHEY, SVGAGI. CDR3 protein: CASSGAGIRFF.

The chain links TRBV30 to TRBJ2-2; checking the TCRdb D call of TRBD2 is not possible without DNA. Germline assignment: CDR1 GTSNPN and CDR2 SVGIG (reference sequence). The CDR3 is 14 amino acids. No nucleotide data were recorded. The CDR3 reads CAWRRDLNTGELFF. Drawing the rest from reference TRBV30 and TRBJ2-2, the complete variable domain is SQTIHQWPATLVQPVGSPLSLECTVEGTSNPNLYWYRQAAGRGLQLLFYSVGIGQISSEVPQNLSASRPQDRQFILSSKKLLLSDSGFYLCAWRRDLNTGELFFGEGSRLTVL.

The CDR3 loop is CASRVGAGQVMNTEAFF. The rearrangement joins TRBV5-1 to TRBJ1-1; the D gene TCRdb calls, TRBD1, cannot be checked with no DNA. Germline CDR1 is SGHRS and CDR2 is YFSETQ. This CDR3 region has 17 residues. The nucleotide record is missing.

This chain's CDR3 is CASSPRTRQGGTGELFF. The chain combines TRBV18 with TRBJ2-2; TCRdb's assignment of TRBD1 cannot be checked, as there is no DNA. This CDR3 region has 17 residues. Nucleotide data are not available. Germline lookup yields CDR1 KGHSH and CDR2 LQKENI.

This chain joins TRBV13 and TRBJ2-4; TCRdb picks TRBD1, but there is no DNA to check that call. The CDR3 loop spans 15 amino acids. DNA was not recorded. Germline loops: CDR1 PRHDT, CDR2 FYEKMQ (reference sequence). The CDR3 reads CASAPSPGPKNIQYF.

V gene TRBV5-1 combines with J gene TRBJ2-3; TCRdb lists TRBD2, though no DNA is available to test this call. The germline V gene has CDR1 SGHRS and CDR2 YFSETQ. The CDR3 consists of 16 residues. No DNA sequence was recorded. The CDR3 protein is CASSPAGGLGTDTQYF.

This chain links TRBV5-4 with TRBJ2-5; TCRdb calls TRBD2, which cannot be checked without DNA. The germline CDR1 and CDR2 sequences are SGHNT and YYREEE (reference sequence). The CDR3 consists of 13 residues. No DNA accompanies this entry. CDR3 amino acids: CASSLAGMGTQYF.

The chain is built from TRBV7-9 and TRBJ1-3. In germline, CDR1 is SEHNR, CDR2 FQNEAQ (reference sequence). The CDR3 totals 16 residues. The protein alone is recorded here. CDR3 residues: CASSARVGSSGNTIYF. The variable domain in full, with the rest retrieved from reference TRBV7-9 and TRBJ1-3, is DTGVSQNPRHKITKRGQNVTFRCDPISEHNRLYWYRQTLGQGPEFLTYFQNEAQLEKSRLLSDRFSAERPKGSFSTLEIQRTEQGDSAMYLCASSARVGSSGNTIYFGEGSWLTVV.

The chain has TRBV5-6 and TRBJ1-2; lacking DNA, the TRBD1 call made by TCRdb goes unchecked. Germline assignment: CDR1 SGHDT and CDR2 YYEEEE. The CDR3 contains 13 residues. There is no recorded DNA. The CDR3 sequence is CATTGGPAYGYTF. Complete variable domain (other parts from reference TRBV5-6 and TRBJ1-2): DAGVTQSPTHLIKTRGQQVTLRCSPKSGHDTVSWYQQALGQGPQFIFQYYEEEERQRGNFPDRFSGHQFPNYSSELNVNALLLGDSALYLCATTGGPAYGYTFGSGTRLTVV.

The chain's CDR3 is CASSLVGPDTGELFF. The rearrangement uses TRBV5-1 and TRBJ2-2; TCRdb returns TRBD1, unconfirmable since there is no DNA. The CDR3 totals 15 residues. No DNA appears here. Germline V gene lookup returns CDR1 SGHRS and CDR2 YFSETQ.

This chain links TRBV5-1 with TRBJ2-3. The CDR3 length is 11 residues. No DNA is recorded. Germline V gene data show CDR1 as SGHRS and CDR2 as YFSETQ. The chain's CDR3 is CASSPGGTQYF. The full variable domain, with the rest looked up from reference TRBV5-1 and TRBJ2-3, is KAGVTQTPRYLIKTRGQQVTLSCSPISGHRSVSWYQQTPGQGLQFLFEYFSETQRNKGNFPGRFSGRQFSNSRSEMNVSTLELGDSALYLCASSPGGTQYFGPGTRLTVL.

The chain joins TRBV23-1 to TRBJ2-1; the TCRdb call, TRBD2, lacks DNA for checking. TRBV23-1 is an ORF, and what it does is uncertain. The CDR3 runs 18 residues. No DNA sequence is on record. CDR3 in amino acids: CASSHPSMTSWRGNEQFF.